This entry lists 29 T cell receptor beta chains sequenced from one sample in a study of blood T cell repertoires in COVID-19. Only in-frame clones appear in the TCRdb table, and some are missing; sequencing was by immunoSEQ multiplex PCR. The sample shows about 250,000 clones, approximately 79% of them seen only once. The specimen sequenced was peripheral blood. These receptors came from a woman older than 75 with active or convalescent COVID-19.

This chain uses TRBV28 with TRBJ1-1; tentative D call: TRBD1 (5 bases). CDR1 MDHEN and CDR2 SYDVKM come from the germline V gene. The V gene lost 3 bases and the J gene lost 2 bases, with 10 bases spanning the gap. The CDR3 runs 14 residues. In DNA, the CDR3 is TGTGCCAGCAGTTTCGGGGGATTAAACACTGAAGCTTTCTTT. Translating it yields CASSFGGLNTEAFF.

V usage is TRBV5-1 and J usage is TRBJ2-1; 7 nucleotides line up with TRBD2. Germline-derived CDR1 and CDR2 are SGHRS and YFSETQ. V lost 4 bases and J lost 3; bases outside the gene matches: 7. CDR3 size: 15 residues. The DNA of the CDR3 is TGCGCCAGCAGCAGTGCGGGAGCAGTCTACAATGAGCAGTTCTTC. Protein product: CASSSAGAVYNEQFF.

The chain is built from TRBV28 and TRBJ2-2, with D unresolved. Germline lookup yields CDR1 MDHEN and CDR2 SYDVKM. The CDR3 is 16 residues long. Trimming took off 3 bases at V and 0 bases at J, with 11 bases between the two ends. The CDR3 DNA follows: TGTGCCAGCAGTTTTATTCTATTCTCGAACACCGGGGAGCTGTTTTTT. It codes for CASSFILFSNTGELFF.

The J gene is TRBJ2-5, the V gene TRBV7-8; 8 bases line up with TRBD1. Germline CDR1 reads SGHVS; CDR2 reads FQNEAQ. The CDR3 extends over 14 amino acids. The trim removed 6 bases at V and 4 bases at J, leaving 7 bases unmatched. Here the CDR3 DNA reads TGTGCCAGCAGGCGGACAGGGTATAGAGAGACCCAGTACTTC. Its translation is CASRRTGYRETQYF.

This clone was recorded only once. The CDR3 spells CASSPFGLAGMREQYF. Here the CDR3 DNA reads TGTGCCAGCAGCCCCTTCGGACTAGCGGGGATGCGCGAGCAGTACTTC. The chain recombines TRBV9 with TRBJ2-7, with 12 bases that match TRBD2. The germline V gene encodes CDR1 SGDLS and CDR2 YYNGEE. The CDR3 extends over 16 amino acids. V gave up 4 bases and J gave up 6 bases; unmatched junction bases: 11. Based on the CDR3 plus reference TRBV9 and TRBJ2-7, the full variable domain is DSGVTQTPKHLITATGQRVTLRCSPRSGDLSVYWYQQSLDQGLQFLIQYYNGEERAKGNILERFSAQQFPDLHSELNLSSLELGDSALYFCASSPFGLAGMREQYFGPGTRLTVT.

The J gene is TRBJ1-6, the V gene TRBV18, with 9 bases lining up with TRBD1. The CDR3 contains 16 residues. Germline V lookup: CDR1 KGHSH, CDR2 LQKENI. V was clipped by 5 bases and J by 9 bases; unmatched bases: 11. CDR3 protein: CASSASSGQGLSPLHF. CDR3 coding DNA: TGTGCCAGCTCAGCCTCGTCGGGACAGGGTCTTTCACCCCTCCACTTT.

J is TRBJ1-5 and V is TRBV18, with 9 bases fitting TRBD1. The junction had 6 bases not matched to a gene; V was cut back by 4 bases and J by 5 bases. The germline V gene encodes CDR1 KGHSH and CDR2 LQKENI. The CDR3 is 15 residues long. DNA for the CDR3: TGTGCCAGCTCACTAGACAGGGGGGAGTATCAGCCCCAGCATTTT. Translating it yields CASSLDRGEYQPQHF. The whole variable domain, remainder taken from reference TRBV18 and TRBJ1-5, is NAGVMQNPRHLVRRRGQEARLRCSPMKGHSHVYWYRQLPEEGLKFMVYLQKENIIDESGMPKERFSAEFPKEGPSILRIQQVVRGDSAAYFCASSLDRGEYQPQHFGDGTRLSIL.

The rearrangement links TRBV5-4 to TRBJ1-6; 7 nucleotides align to TRBD1. The CDR3 contains 13 residues. Germline CDR1 reads SGHNT; CDR2 reads YYREEE (reference sequence). V lost 7 bases, J lost 8 bases, and 6 bases stayed unmatched. CDR3 bases: TGTGCCAGCGGGAGACAGGGTGATTCACCCCTCCACTTT. Amino acid sequence: CASGRQGDSPLHF. The entire variable domain, with the rest obtained from reference TRBV5-4 and TRBJ1-6, is as follows: ETGVTQSPTHLIKTRGQQVTLRCSSQSGHNTVSWYQQALGQGPQFIFQYYREEENGRGNFPPRFSGLQFPNYSSELNVNALELDDSALYLCASGRQGDSPLHFGNGTRLTVT.

The chain couples TRBV6-2 or TRBV6-3 to TRBJ1-5, with TRBD1 as a possible D gene (6 bases). Germline CDR1 MNHEY, CDR2 SVGEGT. The length of the CDR3 is 15 residues. V dropped 6 bases and J dropped 4 bases, with 16 bases sitting between them. In nucleotides, the CDR3 is TGTGCCAGCAGCCGCGGACAGACTTGGAATCAGCCCCAGCATTTT. Amino acid sequence: CASSRGQTWNQPQHF.

The chain employs TRBV6-5 and TRBJ1-2, with TRBD1 matching 11 bases. The CDR3 has 13 residues. The ends lost 8 bases at V and 5 bases at J; junction bases unmatched: 4. From germline, CDR1 is MNHEY and CDR2 SVGAGI. CDR3 amino acids: CASGTGGWYGYTF. In nucleotides, the CDR3 is TGTGCCAGCGGGACAGGGGGTTGGTATGGCTACACCTTC.

The chain combines TRBV11-2 with TRBJ2-1; D perhaps matches TRBD2 (7 bases). This CDR3 spans 13 amino acids. Germline CDR1 SGHAT, CDR2 FQNNGV. V shed 11 bases and J shed 6 bases, with 17 bases lying between them. DNA of the CDR3: TGTGCCGCGGGGGCTGGGTTGGGCAATGAGCAGTTCTTC. Translation: CAAGAGLGNEQFF.

This clone was seen a few times. The rearrangement joins TRBV27 to TRBJ1-1; TRBD1 is a possible D gene (5 bases). This CDR3 contains 13 residues. CDR1 is MNHEY, CDR2 SMNVEV, per germline (reference sequence). V gave up 8 bases and J gave up 0 bases, with 10 bases separating them. DNA of the CDR3: TGTGCCAGCCACGGGGGACTGAACACTGAAGCTTTCTTT. It encodes CASHGGLNTEAFF.

The genes are TRBV5-1 and TRBJ1-1; no clear D. Deletions cut 4 bases from V and 0 bases from J, with 10 bases between. Germline assignment: CDR1 SGHRS and CDR2 YFSETQ. The CDR3 loop spans 14 amino acids. The CDR3: CASSLEGVNTEAFF. CDR3 nucleotide sequence: TGCGCCAGCAGCCTGGAAGGAGTGAACACTGAAGCTTTCTTT.

The rearrangement uses TRBV11-2 and TRBJ2-7, with TRBD2 matching over 8 bases. Trimming cost V 3 bases and J 7 bases; bases outside gene matches: 14. The CDR3 consists of 16 residues. Germline CDR1 reads SGHAT; CDR2 reads FQNNGV. CDR3 nucleotide sequence: TGTGCCAGCAGCTTGGAGCTAACGGGAGGGTCTGGGGAGCAGTACTTC. It yields the protein CASSLELTGGSGEQYF.

The chain combines TRBV5-1 with TRBJ2-5, with TRBD2 matching over 15 bases. The ends lost 4 bases at V and 1 base at J; junction bases unmatched: 2. The CDR3 spans 16 residues. Germline values: CDR1 SGHRS, CDR2 YFSETQ. This chain's CDR3 is CASSPGLAGGQETQYF. The CDR3 bases are TGCGCCAGCAGCCCGGGACTAGCGGGAGGCCAAGAGACCCAGTACTTC.

This sequence joins TRBV10-1 and TRBJ2-7; D call uncertain. The V and J ends lost 3 bases and 3 bases respectively, with 6 bases between them. Germline values: CDR1 WNHNN, CDR2 SYGVQD (reference sequence). This CDR3 has 12 amino acids. This CDR3 reads CASSDTFYEQYF. In DNA, the CDR3 is TGCGCCAGCAGTGACACATTCTACGAGCAGTACTTC.

The chain links TRBV19 to TRBJ1-2; TRBD1 is a possible D gene (6 bases). V was pared by 6 bases and J by 2 bases, with 16 bases between. Looked up from germline, CDR1 is LNHDA and CDR2 is SQIVND (reference sequence). The CDR3 extends over 15 amino acids. Written as DNA, the CDR3 is TGTGCCAGTAGCTCAGACAGGAAGCAAAACTATGGCTACACCTTC. Translation gives CASSSDRKQNYGYTF.

This rearrangement joins TRBV9 to TRBJ2-6, with TRBD2 identical over 7 bases. The CDR3 has 16 residues. V lost 4 bases and J lost 1; bases outside the gene matches: 5. Germline V CDR1 and CDR2: SGDLS, YYNGEE. The CDR3 protein is CASSPRTSSGANVLTF. CDR3 nucleotide sequence: TGTGCCAGCAGCCCCCGGACTAGTTCTGGGGCCAACGTCCTGACTTTC.

This chain joins TRBV6-6 and TRBJ1-2; 8 positions match TRBD1. The CDR3 runs 15 residues. The germline CDR1 and CDR2 sequences are MNHNY and SVGAGI (reference sequence). Germline trimming cut 5 bases from V and 6 bases from J; bases unmatched to any gene: 11. CDR3 region: CASSTLSGGPNGYTF. The DNA of the CDR3 is TGTGCCAGCAGTACCCTATCAGGGGGCCCAAATGGCTACACCTTC.

The chain recombines TRBV4-2 with TRBJ2-5, with TRBD2 matching over 9 bases. The CDR3 is 16 amino acids. The V segment lost 1 base and the J segment 2 bases; nucleotides outside the gene matches: 5. Germline assignment: CDR1 LGHNA and CDR2 YNFKEQ. DNA of the CDR3: TGTGCCAGCAGCCAAGCTTTAGCGGGGGTACAAGAGACCCAGTACTTC. Translation: CASSQALAGVQETQYF.

This clone was counted once. This chain uses TRBV6-5 with TRBJ1-2, with 7 bases aligning to TRBD1. The germline V gene has CDR1 MNHEY and CDR2 SVGAGI. The CDR3 length is 14 residues. With 7 bases clipped from V and 4 bases from J, the junction kept 9 bases outside the gene matches. The CDR3 loop reads CASTLGQQVYGYTF. CDR3 DNA sequence: TGTGCCAGCACTCTGGGACAGCAGGTCTATGGCTACACCTTC.

CDR3 sequence reads: CASSELAGGFTTNEQFF. CDR3 nucleotides: TGTGCCAGCAGTGAACTAGCGGGGGGATTTACCACCAATGAGCAGTTCTTC. The V call is TRBV27, the J call TRBJ2-1; 12 bases line up with TRBD2. The V and J ends lost 5 bases and 6 bases, in that order; junction bases with no gene match: 11. From germline, CDR1 is MNHEY and CDR2 SMNVEV (reference sequence). This CDR3 comprises 17 residues.

The rearrangement joins TRBV19 to TRBJ1-6; a possible D gene is TRBD1 (6 bases). The CDR3 extends over 13 amino acids. CDR1 LNHDA and CDR2 SQIVND come from the germline V gene (reference sequence). V lost 5 bases, J lost 7 bases, and 9 bases lay in between. The CDR3 loop reads CASSPRGNSPLHF. CDR3 nucleotide sequence: TGTGCCAGTAGTCCCAGGGGAAATTCACCCCTCCACTTT.

This clone has a single count. The J gene is TRBJ1-4, the V gene TRBV28; D remains unclear. With 6 bases removed from V and 6 bases from J, the gap between germline ends came to 14 bases. The germline V gene has CDR1 MDHEN and CDR2 SYDVKM. This CDR3 spans 14 amino acids. Written as DNA, the CDR3 is TGTGCCAGCAGGGACTTACGACGGCATGAAAAACTGTTTTTT. Translated, it gives CASRDLRRHEKLFF.

This chain joins TRBV2 and TRBJ2-7; 13 bases match TRBD2. This CDR3 is 17 amino acids long. Germline V gives CDR1 SNHLY, CDR2 FYNNEI. The junction had 8 bases not matched to a gene; V was cut back by 6 bases and J by 0 bases. CDR3 nucleotides: TGTGCCAGCAGCGTTGGACTAGCGGGAGAGGGCTCCTACGAGCAGTACTTC. Translation: CASSVGLAGEGSYEQYF.

In this sample, this clone turned up a few times. Within the sample, other DNA sequences also encode this same CDR3. This chain uses TRBV10-3 with TRBJ2-2; 10 nucleotides match TRBD1. The length of the CDR3 is 14 residues. The germline V gene has CDR1 ENHRY and CDR2 SYGVKD. Trimming at V came to 4 bases and at J to 5 bases, leaving 1 base not matched to a gene. The CDR3 nucleotides are TGTGCCATCAGTGGACAGGGGGCAACCGGGGAGCTGTTTTTT. Protein product: CAISGQGATGELFF.

This chain joins TRBV29-1 and TRBJ2-3; 9 bases agree with TRBD2. The CDR3 is 15 residues long. Germline loops: CDR1 SQVTM, CDR2 ANQGSEA. The V segment lost 6 bases and the J segment 5 bases; nucleotides outside the gene matches: 12. The CDR3 coding sequence is TGCAGCGTAGGAGGGGGCGGGAGGGCCATAGATACGCAGTATTTT. Its translation: CSVGGGGRAIDTQYF.

The V gene is TRBV28, the J gene TRBJ2-1, with 8 bases identical to TRBD1. The trim removed 6 bases at V and 7 bases at J, leaving 5 bases unmatched. Germline loops: CDR1 MDHEN, CDR2 SYDVKM. This CDR3 spans 13 amino acids. CDR3: CASRPTGVNEQFF. CDR3 nucleotide sequence: TGTGCCAGCAGGCCGACAGGGGTTAATGAGCAGTTCTTC.

The J gene is TRBJ2-5, the V gene TRBV21-1; the table assigns TRBD2, which was not confirmed against the DNA. TRBV21-1 represents a pseudogene. The CDR3 sequence is 15 residues long. The DNA of the CDR3 is TGTGCCAGCAGCAAATTTAAGCGGTACGTGGAGACCCAGTACTTC. It is translated as CASSKFKRYVETQYF.